This is a list of T cell receptor beta chains from one sample in a study of cytomegalovirus exposure and HLA in healthy donors. Assay: immunoSEQ multiplex PCR; the TCRdb copy retains only in-frame clones and omits some. This table holds approximately 150,000 clones, just under 70% found once. Sequencing input: PBMCs. These receptors came from a man in his sixties in good health and CMV-seronegative. Each CDR3 is given with its conserved first and last residue.

J gene | CDR3 length | V gene | CDR3 protein
TRBJ2-7 | 12 | TRBV5-1 | CASSLSGYEQYF
TRBJ1-1 | 16 | TRBV28 | CASSSLSGPTDTEAFF
TRBJ2-1 | 16 | TRBV5-1 | CASSLAGGEEGNEQFF
TRBJ2-3 | 16 | TRBV5-4 | CASSLRTSGRGDTQYF
TRBJ1-2 | 15 | TRBV4-3 | CASSQGISRDSGYTF
TRBJ2-5 | 15 | TRBV6-1 | CASSEGRTFQETQYF
TRBJ2-5 | 16 | TRBV11-2 | CASSPYLQGAEETQYF
TRBJ2-1 | 16 | TRBV5-1 | CASSYLTSGTYNEQFF
TRBJ2-3 | 16 | TRBV11-2 | CASSPRRAGGTDTQYF
TRBJ2-3 | 16 | TRBV30 | CAWSVIKWGGTDTQYF
TRBJ2-3 | 14 | TRBV13 | CASSAGGSADTQYF
TRBJ2-1 | 16 | TRBV5-5 | CASSKRTGQELDEQFF
TRBJ1-5 | 15 | TRBV6-1 | CASSVAGGFNQPQHF
TRBJ1-3 | 17 | TRBV18 | CASSPTGTSESGNTIYF
TRBJ1-1 | 16 | TRBV10-2 | CASSESGPLLNTEAFF
TRBJ2-3 | 13 | TRBV10-3 | CAISESREDTQYF
TRBJ2-2 | 15 | TRBV6-5 | CASSYQIQNTGELFF
TRBJ2-1 | 17 | TRBV7-9 | CASSTPAQGVSYNEQFF
TRBJ2-7 | 16 | TRBV11-2 | CASSPGQTIFSYEQYF
TRBJ1-2 | 15 | TRBV6-1 | CASNRDSTSVYGYTF
TRBJ2-2 | 14 | TRBV7-8 | CASSLVADTGELFF
TRBJ2-2 | 15 | TRBV5-6 | CASSLVGGNTGELFF
TRBJ2-1 | 16 | TRBV5-1 | CASSFGTSGRSNEQFF
TRBJ1-2 | 12 | TRBV30 | CAWTGGGPGYTF
TRBJ2-7 | 15 | TRBV5-6 | CASSLRPVGSYEQYF
TRBJ2-5 | 11 | TRBV28 | CASRTQETQYF
TRBJ2-1 | 15 | TRBV11-2 | CASSLDLGSYNEQFF
TRBJ1-1 | 18 | TRBV9 | CASSVDPPGQGYGTEAFF
TRBJ2-3 | 14 | TRBV6-1 | CASSSTGLDDTQYF
TRBJ2-4 | 13 | TRBV5-1 | CASSVGSSNIQYF
TRBJ1-1 | 15 | TRBV6-5 | CASSFSGQADTEAFF
TRBJ2-7 | 14 | TRBV19 | CASRDQGAVYEQYF
TRBJ1-1 | 14 | TRBV6-5 | CASSNRGLGTEAFF
TRBJ2-7 | 14 | TRBV7-3 | CASSLLHRVPEQYF
TRBJ2-5 | 13 | TRBV6-6 | CASSNPPQGTQYF
TRBJ1-3 | 19 | TRBV11-2 | CASRSAYWDREGYGNTIYF
TRBJ2-5 | 15 | TRBV6-1 | CASSEVEGFGETQYF
TRBJ2-2 | 12 | TRBV7-2 | CASSQEGGELFF
TRBJ2-5 | 15 | TRBV7-3 | CASSSLLHREETQYF
TRBJ2-7 | 13 | TRBV6-6 | CASSADSPYEQYF
TRBJ2-3 | 14 | TRBV5-4 | CASSFGTVTDTQYF
TRBJ1-1 | 13 | TRBV19 | CASSIRRNTEAFF
TRBJ2-3 | 13 | TRBV29-1 | CSVGAPGSDTQYF
TRBJ1-1 | 15 | TRBV7-3 | CASSLSSLVNTEAFF
TRBJ1-5 | 14 | TRBV19 | CASSKRQGDQPQHF
TRBJ1-4 | 13 | TRBV7-2 | CASSLEQNEKLFF
TRBJ1-1 | 10 | TRBV28 | CASSYRATFF
TRBJ2-1 | 15 | TRBV5-1 | CASSPTGVGVNEQFF
TRBJ2-7 | 14 | TRBV2 | CASSVSGELYEQYF
TRBJ1-2 | 17 | TRBV27 | CASSPARGPPFLYGYTF
TRBJ2-7 | 13 | TRBV11-1 | CASSLTTPPLLYF
TRBJ2-3 | 14 | TRBV5-6 | CASIRQAGGRRQYF
TRBJ1-5 | 15 | TRBV6-5 | CASSPGGGYGQPQHF
TRBJ2-5 | 16 | TRBV5-1 | CASSPGRGGDQETQYF
TRBJ1-1 | 12 | TRBV19 | CASSWGDTEAFF